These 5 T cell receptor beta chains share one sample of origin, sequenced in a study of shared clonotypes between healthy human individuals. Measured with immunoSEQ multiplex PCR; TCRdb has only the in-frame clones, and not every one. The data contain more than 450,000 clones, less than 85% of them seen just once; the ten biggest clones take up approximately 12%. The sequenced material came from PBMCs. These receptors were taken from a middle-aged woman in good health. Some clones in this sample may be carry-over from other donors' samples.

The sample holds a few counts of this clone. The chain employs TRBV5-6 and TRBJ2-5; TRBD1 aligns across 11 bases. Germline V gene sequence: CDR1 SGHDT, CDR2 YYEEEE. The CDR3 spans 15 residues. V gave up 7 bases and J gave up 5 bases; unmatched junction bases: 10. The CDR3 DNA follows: TGTGCCAGCTACACCCGGACAGGGGGCCGTGAGACCCAGTACTTC. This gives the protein CASYTRTGGRETQYF.

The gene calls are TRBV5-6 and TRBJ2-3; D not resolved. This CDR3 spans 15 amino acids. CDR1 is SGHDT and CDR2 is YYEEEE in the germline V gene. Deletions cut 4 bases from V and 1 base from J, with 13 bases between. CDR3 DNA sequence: TGTGCCAGCAGCCCCCTGGGTTTCGGCACAGATACGCAGTATTTT. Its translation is CASSPLGFGTDTQYF.

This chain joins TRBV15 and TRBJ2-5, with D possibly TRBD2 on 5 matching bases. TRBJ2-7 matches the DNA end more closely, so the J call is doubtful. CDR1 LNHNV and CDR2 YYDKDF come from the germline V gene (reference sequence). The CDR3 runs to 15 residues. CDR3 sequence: CATSPGWPGKYEQYF. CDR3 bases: TGTGCCACCAGCCCCGGGTGGCCGGGGAAGTACGAGCAGTACTTC.

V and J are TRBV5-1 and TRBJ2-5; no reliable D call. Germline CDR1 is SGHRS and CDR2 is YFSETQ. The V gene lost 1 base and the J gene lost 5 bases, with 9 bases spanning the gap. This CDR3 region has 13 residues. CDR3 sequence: CASSLFSIETQYF. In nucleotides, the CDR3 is TGCGCCAGCAGCTTGTTCTCGATTGAGACCCAGTACTTC.

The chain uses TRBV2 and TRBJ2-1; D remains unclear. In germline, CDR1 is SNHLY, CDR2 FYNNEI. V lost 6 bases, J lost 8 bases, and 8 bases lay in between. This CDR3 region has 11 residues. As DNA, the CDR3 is TGTGCCAGCAGAGAGCACGATGAGCAGTTCTTC. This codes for CASREHDEQFF.